These T cell receptor beta chains were read from a single sample in a study of T cells after yellow fever vaccination. TCRdb itself ran the 5' RACE reads through MiXCR, one entry per CDR3 protein. The sample includes about 120,000 distinct CDR3 sequences, 5.5% to 8% of them seen just once. Sequences were derived from CD4+ T cells sorted from PBMCs, sampled approximately 47 days after the first yellow fever vaccination. The receptors derive from a man aged 18-30 years who received the YFV17D yellow fever vaccine. CDR3s include the opening cysteine and the closing phenylalanine or tryptophan. A D gene is named only where the DNA matches it firmly. Expanded clones are given a class, and other clones once, few, many or no size at all.

TRBV5-1	many	TRBJ1-2	.	CASSLVPGHGYTF	TGCGCCAGCAGCTTGGTACCAGGGCATGGCTACACCTTC
TRBV5-1	many	TRBJ2-2	.	CASSLVRQNTGELFF	TGCGCCAGCAGCTTGGTCCGGCAGAACACCGGGGAGCTGTTTTTT
TRBV7-3	many	TRBJ2-1	.	CASSQQGGNEQFF	TGTGCCAGCAGCCAACAGGGCGGTAATGAGCAGTTCTTC
TRBV7-9	many	TRBJ1-2	.	CASSSNLRSHGYTF	TGTGCCAGCAGCTCGAACCTTAGGTCTCACGGCTACACCTTC
TRBV7-6	many	TRBJ1-6	.	CASSLALRGKGVNSPLHF	TGTGCCAGCAGCTTAGCGTTGCGGGGGAAAGGAGTTAATTCACCCCTCCACTTT
TRBV5-1	many	TRBJ2-7	.	CASSSGTPTYEQYF	TGCGCCAGCAGCTCCGGGACACCTACTTACGAGCAGTACTTC
TRBV12-1	few	TRBJ1-3	.	CASSLGPNFGNTIYF	TGTGCCAGCAGCCTTGGACCCAACTTTGGAAACACCATATATTTT
TRBV18	many	TRBJ2-1	.	CASSPAGYNEQFF	TGTGCCAGCTCACCAGCGGGTTACAATGAGCAGTTCTTC
TRBV6-1	many	TRBJ2-7	TRBD1	CASSLPPGQTYEQYF	TGTGCCAGCAGTCTCCCTCCGGGACAGACCTACGAGCAGTACTTC
TRBV5-4	many	TRBJ2-2	.	CASRVGGGSGELFF	TGTGCCAGCAGAGTGGGAGGGGGCTCCGGGGAGCTGTTTTTT
TRBV19	many	TRBJ2-5	.	CASSIHREETQYF	TGTGCCAGTAGTATTCACAGGGAGGAGACCCAGTACTTC
TRBV7-2	many	TRBJ2-3	.	CASSLADGDTQYF	TGTGCCAGCAGCTTAGCGGACGGGGATACGCAGTATTTT
TRBV5-1	many	TRBJ2-1	.	CASSLGGIYNEQFF	TGTGCCAGCAGTTTAGGCGGGATCTACAATGAGCAGTTCTTC
TRBV20-1	many	TRBJ2-3	.	CSVAYPSTDTQYF	TGCAGTGTGGCATACCCTAGCACAGATACGCAGTATTTT
TRBV9	many	TRBJ2-1	TRBD2	CASSLTSGDYNEQFF	TGTGCCAGCAGCCTGACTAGCGGTGATTACAATGAGCAGTTCTTC
TRBV5-1	few	TRBJ1-4	.	CASSLVEGGEKLFF	TGCGCCAGCAGCTTGGTAGAGGGGGGTGAAAAACTGTTTTTT
TRBV7-2	few	TRBJ1-2	.	CASRPPSTVVLNYGYTF	TGTGCCAGCAGACCCCCGAGCACAGTGGTTTTGAACTATGGCTACACCTTC
TRBV5-5	many	TRBJ1-1	.	CASSPPNGNTEAFF	TGTGCCAGCAGCCCTCCGAACGGTAACACTGAAGCTTTCTTT
TRBV5-6	.	TRBJ2-1	TRBD1	CASSRGTGSEQFF	TGTGCCAGCAGCAGGGGGACAGGGAGTGAGCAGTTCTTC
TRBV25-1	many	TRBJ2-6	.	CASGGSSGANVLTF	TGTGCCAGCGGAGGGAGCTCTGGGGCCAACGTCCTGACTTTC
TRBV20-1	many	TRBJ1-1	.	CSASDSSRNTEAFF	TGCAGTGCTAGCGACAGTTCGCGGAACACTGAAGCTTTCTTT
TRBV12-3/TRBV12-4	many	TRBJ2-1	TRBD2	CASRPQTSGDEQFF	TGTGCCAGCAGGCCGCAGACTAGCGGGGATGAGCAGTTCTTC
TRBV5-4	many	TRBJ2-1	TRBD2	CASSLVAGNEQFF	TGTGCCAGCAGCTTGGTAGCGGGCAATGAGCAGTTCTTC
TRBV18	many	TRBJ2-3	.	CASSRASEFRTDTQYF	TGTGCCAGCTCACGGGCCAGCGAGTTTCGCACAGATACGCAGTATTTT
TRBV5-1	many	TRBJ2-1	TRBD1	CASSLSTGVDEQFF	TGCGCCAGCAGCCTATCGACAGGGGTGGATGAGCAGTTCTTC
TRBV20-1	many	TRBJ2-5	.	CSVPESYGVGETQYF	TGCAGTGTCCCAGAGTCCTACGGCGTCGGAGAGACCCAGTACTTC
TRBV6-1	many	TRBJ2-5	.	CASSAMRQETQYF	TGTGCCAGCAGTGCAATGAGACAAGAGACCCAGTACTTC
TRBV6-2/TRBV6-3	few	TRBJ2-5	TRBD1	CASSYRGLLHETQYF	TGTGCCAGCAGTTACAGGGGGCTGCTACACGAGACCCAGTACTTC
TRBV5-1	many	TRBJ2-1	TRBD2	CASSRRLAGLNEQFF	TGCGCCAGCAGCCGCCGGCTAGCGGGACTCAATGAGCAGTTCTTC
TRBV29-1	many	TRBJ2-5	.	CSVKAGGSGTETQYF	TGCAGCGTTAAGGCTGGGGGAAGTGGTACAGAGACCCAGTACTTC
TRBV4-3	many	TRBJ1-2	TRBD1	CASSQGPGTGTRNGYTF	TGCGCCAGCAGCCAGGGACCCGGGACAGGGACGAGGAATGGCTACACCTTC
TRBV5-1	many	TRBJ2-3	.	CASSLDGAPDTQYF	TGCGCCAGCAGCTTGGACGGGGCCCCAGATACGCAGTATTTT
TRBV12-3/TRBV12-4	many	TRBJ1-2	.	CASSLYQGGYGYTF	TGTGCCAGCAGTTTATATCAAGGGGGATATGGCTACACCTTC
TRBV29-1	many	TRBJ2-5	TRBD1	CSVWTGAETQYF	TGCAGCGTCTGGACAGGGGCTGAGACCCAGTACTTC
TRBV5-5	many	TRBJ1-6	.	CASSLQGSWSPLHF	TGTGCCAGCAGCTTGCAAGGGAGTTGGTCACCCCTCCACTTT
TRBV6-2/TRBV6-3	many	TRBJ1-1	.	CASNRRLQNTEAFF	TGTGCCAGCAACAGGCGACTCCAGAACACTGAAGCTTTCTTT
TRBV5-1	many	TRBJ2-5	TRBD2	CASSFQGGPETQYF	TGCGCCAGCAGCTTCCAGGGAGGGCCGGAGACCCAGTACTTC
TRBV7-9	many	TRBJ2-1	.	CASSPGNEQFF	TGTGCCAGCAGCCCCGGTAATGAGCAGTTCTTC
TRBV12-3/TRBV12-4	many	TRBJ2-3	TRBD1	CASSLPQGARSDTQYF	TGTGCCAGCAGTTTACCACAGGGGGCGAGGTCAGATACGCAGTATTTT
TRBV5-6	few	TRBJ1-6	TRBD1	CASVRWGQGETPLHF	TGTGCCAGCGTCCGATGGGGACAGGGGGAGACACCCCTCCACTTT
TRBV7-2	many	TRBJ1-6	.	CASSAGTGSPLHF	TGTGCCAGCAGCGCCGGGACGGGGTCACCCCTCCACTTT
TRBV7-2	few	TRBJ2-4	.	CASSPKFGAGNIQYF	TGTGCCAGCAGCCCAAAATTCGGGGCGGGGAACATTCAGTACTTC
TRBV12-3/TRBV12-4	many	TRBJ1-2	TRBD1	CASSSDRFLGGYTF	TGTGCCAGCAGTTCGGACAGGTTCCTAGGGGGCTACACCTTC
TRBV7-2	few	TRBJ1-2	.	CASSYYLTANYGYTF	TGTGCCAGCAGCTACTACCTGACTGCGAACTATGGCTACACCTTC
TRBV12-3/TRBV12-4	many	TRBJ1-2	.	CASSPLGGHGYTF	TGTGCCAGCAGCCCCCTTGGGGGGCACGGCTACACCTTC
TRBV20-1	many	TRBJ2-1	TRBD1	CSAGPAGQVYNEQFF	TGCAGTGCTGGCCCGGCGGGACAGGTCTACAATGAGCAGTTCTTC
TRBV9	.	TRBJ1-6	.	CASSVGQGTENSPLHF	TGTGCCAGCAGCGTAGGCCAGGGGACCGAGAATTCACCCCTCCACTTT
TRBV29-1	many	TRBJ1-1	.	CSANNRESGFF	TGCAGCGCGAATAACAGGGAAAGTGGCTTCTTT
TRBV18	few	TRBJ1-2	.	CASSLRYGYTF	TGTGCCAGCTCCCTCCGCTATGGCTACACCTTC
TRBV9	many	TRBJ1-5	.	CASSATGNQPQHF	TGTGCCAGCAGCGCCACAGGGAATCAGCCCCAGCATTTT
TRBV5-5	.	TRBJ1-1	.	CASTVGGNTEAFF	TGTGCCAGCACCGTGGGAGGGAACACTGAAGCTTTCTTT
TRBV7-2	many	TRBJ1-2	TRBD1	CASSLGTGLIAYGYTF	TGTGCCAGCAGCTTGGGGACAGGGTTGATAGCCTATGGCTACACCTTC
TRBV7-2	.	TRBJ1-6	.	CASSLVPQGPYNSPLHF	TGTGCCAGCAGCTTAGTTCCCCAGGGCCCCTATAATTCACCCCTCCACTTT
TRBV5-1	.	TRBJ2-3	.	CASSLERGGPDTQYF	TGCGCCAGCAGCTTGGAAAGGGGGGGCCCAGATACGCAGTATTTT
TRBV5-1	many	TRBJ2-5	TRBD2	CASSSGLAGGPWETQYF	TGCGCCAGCAGCTCTGGACTAGCGGGGGGGCCATGGGAGACCCAGTACTTC